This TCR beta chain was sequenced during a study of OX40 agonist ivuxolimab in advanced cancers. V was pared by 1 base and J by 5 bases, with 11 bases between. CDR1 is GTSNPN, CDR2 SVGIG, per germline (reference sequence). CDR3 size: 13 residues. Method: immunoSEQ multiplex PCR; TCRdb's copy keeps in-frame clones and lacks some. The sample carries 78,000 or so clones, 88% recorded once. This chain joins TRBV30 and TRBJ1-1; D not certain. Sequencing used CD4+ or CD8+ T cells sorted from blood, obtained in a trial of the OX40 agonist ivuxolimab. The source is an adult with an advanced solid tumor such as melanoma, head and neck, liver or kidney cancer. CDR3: CAWSALGRTEAFF. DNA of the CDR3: TGTGCCTGGAGTGCCCTGGGGAGGACTGAAGCTTTCTTT.